This record covers a single T cell receptor beta chain. Antigen: not known. This entry comes from a study of cytomegalovirus exposure and HLA in healthy donors. Study-wide findings and caveats: Common viral pathogens seemed to be connected with several of the most significant clusters, according to a later analysis. Highest at DRB1 and lowest at HLA-C, TCR association rates differed among HLA loci in a later analysis.

With 60 Vbeta and 13 Jbeta primers, the PCR was carried out. The repertoire was sequenced with immunoSEQ multiplex PCR; TCRdb's copy has only in-frame clones and lacks some. This sample's table reports 90,000 to 120,000 clones. The TCR originated in a man aged 50 or older in good health and CMV-seronegative. What was sequenced was PBMCs.

CDR3 region: CASSDRRSNQPQHF. The CDR3 DNA reads TGTGCCAGCAGCGATCGGAGAAGTAATCAGCCCCAGCATTTT. This chain links TRBV28 with TRBJ1-5; unclear D gene. In germline, CDR1 is MDHEN, CDR2 SYDVKM. The CDR3 extends over 14 amino acids. V was cut by 6 bases and J by 4 bases, with 13 bases left in between. Drawing the rest from reference TRBV28 and TRBJ1-5, the complete variable domain is DVKVTQSSRYLVKRTGEKVFLECVQDMDHENMFWYRQDPGLGLRLIYFSYDVKMKEKGDIPEGYSVSREKKERFSLILESASTNQTSMYLCASSDRRSNQPQHFGDGTRLSIL.